This is a list of T cell receptor beta chains from one sample in a study of cytomegalovirus exposure and HLA in healthy donors. Data came from immunoSEQ multiplex PCR; TCRdb stores just in-frame clones and leaves some out. The table shows under 200,000 clones, with around 77% occurring only once. The sequenced material came from PBMCs. These TCRs come from a woman in her twenties or thirties in good health and CMV-seronegative. CDR3s include the opening cysteine and the closing phenylalanine or tryptophan. The order of the fields is clone size, D gene, J gene, V gene, CDR3 DNA, CDR3 protein. A D gene is named only where the DNA matches it firmly. A clone size is listed for some rows: how often the clone was seen (once, few, many), or a class if it is expanded.

clone size: -; D gene: -; J gene: TRBJ1-3; V gene: TRBV6-1; CDR3 DNA: TGTGCCAGCAGACAGGCAGGAGGAAACACCATATATTTT; CDR3 protein: CASRQAGGNTIYF
clone size: -; D gene: TRBD1; J gene: TRBJ1-2; V gene: TRBV6-5; CDR3 DNA: TGTGCCAGCAGTACCGGGACAGGGTTTGGCTACACCTTC; CDR3 protein: CASSTGTGFGYTF
clone size: -; D gene: -; J gene: TRBJ2-3; V gene: TRBV2; CDR3 DNA: TGTGCCAGCAGTTCGGGAACAAGGATTGCAGATACGCAGTATTTT; CDR3 protein: CASSSGTRIADTQYF
clone size: -; D gene: TRBD1; J gene: TRBJ1-5; V gene: TRBV5-8; CDR3 DNA: TGTGCCAGCAGCTTAACAGGGGGAAATCAGCCCCAGCATTTT; CDR3 protein: CASSLTGGNQPQHF
clone size: -; D gene: -; J gene: TRBJ1-2; V gene: TRBV5-6; CDR3 DNA: TGTGCCAGCAGCTATCAGGCATCGTCCTATGGCTACACCTTC; CDR3 protein: CASSYQASSYGYTF
clone size: -; D gene: TRBD2; J gene: TRBJ2-1; V gene: TRBV7-9; CDR3 DNA: TGTGCCAGCAGCAAGCGGGGGCCTAACAATGAGCAGTTCTTC; CDR3 protein: CASSKRGPNNEQFF
clone size: -; D gene: TRBD2; J gene: TRBJ2-3; V gene: TRBV5-6; CDR3 DNA: TGTGCCAGCAACCGGGAGCGGGGGGGCCCAGATACGCAGTATTTT; CDR3 protein: CASNRERGGPDTQYF
clone size: -; D gene: TRBD1; J gene: TRBJ1-4; V gene: TRBV4-1; CDR3 DNA: TGCGCCAGCAGCCTGCACCGGGACAGTAATGAAAAACTGTTTTTT; CDR3 protein: CASSLHRDSNEKLFF
clone size: -; D gene: -; J gene: TRBJ2-7; V gene: TRBV30; CDR3 DNA: TGTGCCTGGAGTGTACAGGTCATGGGCGAGCAGTACTTC; CDR3 protein: CAWSVQVMGEQYF
clone size: few; D gene: -; J gene: TRBJ1-4; V gene: TRBV5-4; CDR3 DNA: TGTGCCAGCAGCTTGGCCGGGCAGGGGAATGAAAAACTGTTTTTT; CDR3 protein: CASSLAGQGNEKLFF
clone size: few; D gene: -; J gene: TRBJ1-1; V gene: TRBV2; CDR3 DNA: TGTGCCAGCAAGGGGGAAATCCCGATGGCTGAAGCTTTCTTT; CDR3 protein: CASKGEIPMAEAFF
clone size: -; D gene: TRBD1; J gene: TRBJ2-5; V gene: TRBV7-9; CDR3 DNA: TGTGCCAGCAGCTCCCGGGACAGGGAAAAAGAGACCCAGTACTTC; CDR3 protein: CASSSRDREKETQYF
clone size: -; D gene: TRBD1; J gene: TRBJ2-3; V gene: TRBV29-1; CDR3 DNA: TGCAGCGTCGCCGGGACAGGGCGTACAGATACGCAGTATTTT; CDR3 protein: CSVAGTGRTDTQYF
clone size: -; D gene: TRBD1; J gene: TRBJ2-7; V gene: TRBV18; CDR3 DNA: TGTGCCAGCTCACCCCAGGACAGGAATTACAAGCAGTACTTC; CDR3 protein: CASSPQDRNYKQYF
clone size: -; D gene: TRBD1; J gene: TRBJ2-1; V gene: TRBV6-5; CDR3 DNA: TGTGCCAGCAGTTACTCGAGGACAGGGATCGTGAATGAGCAGTTCTTC; CDR3 protein: CASSYSRTGIVNEQFF
clone size: -; D gene: -; J gene: TRBJ1-4; V gene: TRBV4-1; CDR3 DNA: TGCGCCAGCAGCCAAGTGCAAGGGGGTGAAAAACTGTTTTTT; CDR3 protein: CASSQVQGGEKLFF
clone size: -; D gene: -; J gene: TRBJ1-5; V gene: TRBV19; CDR3 DNA: TGTGCCAGTACCCAGAATAATCAGCCCCAGCATTTT; CDR3 protein: CASTQNNQPQHF
clone size: -; D gene: -; J gene: TRBJ1-3; V gene: TRBV5-1; CDR3 DNA: TGCGCCAGCAGCTTGACGGAGCCCTCTGGAAACACCATATATTTT; CDR3 protein: CASSLTEPSGNTIYF
clone size: -; D gene: -; J gene: TRBJ1-2; V gene: TRBV14; CDR3 DNA: TGTGCCAGCAGCCAAGATTCTTACTATGGCTACACCTTC; CDR3 protein: CASSQDSYYGYTF
clone size: few; D gene: -; J gene: TRBJ1-1; V gene: TRBV27; CDR3 DNA: TGTGCCAGCAGTTTTTCCAGTTCCCGGGACACTGAAGCTTTCTTT; CDR3 protein: CASSFSSSRDTEAFF
clone size: few; D gene: -; J gene: TRBJ1-2; V gene: TRBV5-6; CDR3 DNA: TGTGCCAGCACCCAGACAGGTTATGGCTACACCTTC; CDR3 protein: CASTQTGYGYTF
clone size: -; D gene: -; J gene: TRBJ2-7; V gene: TRBV5-1; CDR3 DNA: TGCGCCAGCAGCTTATCCGGGACACTCTACGAGCAGTACTTC; CDR3 protein: CASSLSGTLYEQYF
clone size: -; D gene: TRBD2; J gene: TRBJ2-3; V gene: TRBV29-1; CDR3 DNA: TGCAGCGTTGACCGGCGGGAGAACACAGATACGCAGTATTTT; CDR3 protein: CSVDRRENTDTQYF
clone size: -; D gene: -; J gene: TRBJ1-1; V gene: TRBV25-1; CDR3 DNA: TGTGCCAGCAGTGAATATGGCGGGGCCTTCACTGAAGCTTTCTTT; CDR3 protein: CASSEYGGAFTEAFF
clone size: -; D gene: -; J gene: TRBJ1-4; V gene: TRBV30; CDR3 DNA: TGTGCCTGGAGTCAGGATCGGGAAAAACTGTTTTTT; CDR3 protein: CAWSQDREKLFF
clone size: -; D gene: TRBD2; J gene: TRBJ2-1; V gene: TRBV9; CDR3 DNA: TGTGCCAGCAGCGTAGAGGTAGCGGGGGGGCCTGAGCAGTTCTTC; CDR3 protein: CASSVEVAGGPEQFF
clone size: -; D gene: TRBD1; J gene: TRBJ2-3; V gene: TRBV6-6; CDR3 DNA: TGTGCCAGCAGCGAGAGGGGACAGGGGGCCGCAGATACGCAGTATTTT; CDR3 protein: CASSERGQGAADTQYF
clone size: -; D gene: -; J gene: TRBJ2-5; V gene: TRBV7-3; CDR3 DNA: TGTGCCAGCGCCGAACCGAACAAAGAGACCCAGTACTTC; CDR3 protein: CASAEPNKETQYF
clone size: -; D gene: TRBD1; J gene: TRBJ2-5; V gene: TRBV28; CDR3 DNA: TGTGCCAGCAGTTTATGGGGGACAGCTCAGGGAGAGACCCAGTACTTC; CDR3 protein: CASSLWGTAQGETQYF
clone size: -; D gene: TRBD2; J gene: TRBJ2-1; V gene: TRBV14; CDR3 DNA: TGTGCCAGCAGCCAAGATGAGCGGGGGTTAGTGATCTTC; CDR3 protein: CASSQDERGLVIF
clone size: -; D gene: -; J gene: TRBJ1-5; V gene: TRBV6-4; CDR3 DNA: TGTGCCAGCAGTGATTACAGGGAAGACGGTGTCGTTAGCAATCAGCCCCAGCATTTT; CDR3 protein: CASSDYREDGVVSNQPQHF
clone size: -; D gene: -; J gene: TRBJ2-7; V gene: TRBV7-9; CDR3 DNA: TGTGCCAGCAGCTCTCTAGCAGGAGCCTACGAGCAGTACTTC; CDR3 protein: CASSSLAGAYEQYF
clone size: few; D gene: -; J gene: TRBJ2-3; V gene: TRBV19; CDR3 DNA: TGTGCCAGTAGTAGATCGACAGACCTCACAGATACGCAGTATTTT; CDR3 protein: CASSRSTDLTDTQYF
clone size: -; D gene: -; J gene: TRBJ1-1; V gene: TRBV11-1; CDR3 DNA: TGTGCCAGCAGTTACTTACAGGGACCTGAAGCTTTCTTT; CDR3 protein: CASSYLQGPEAFF
clone size: few; D gene: -; J gene: TRBJ1-1; V gene: TRBV7-8; CDR3 DNA: TGTGCCAGCAGCTCTCAGGGGACTGAAGCTTTCTTT; CDR3 protein: CASSSQGTEAFF